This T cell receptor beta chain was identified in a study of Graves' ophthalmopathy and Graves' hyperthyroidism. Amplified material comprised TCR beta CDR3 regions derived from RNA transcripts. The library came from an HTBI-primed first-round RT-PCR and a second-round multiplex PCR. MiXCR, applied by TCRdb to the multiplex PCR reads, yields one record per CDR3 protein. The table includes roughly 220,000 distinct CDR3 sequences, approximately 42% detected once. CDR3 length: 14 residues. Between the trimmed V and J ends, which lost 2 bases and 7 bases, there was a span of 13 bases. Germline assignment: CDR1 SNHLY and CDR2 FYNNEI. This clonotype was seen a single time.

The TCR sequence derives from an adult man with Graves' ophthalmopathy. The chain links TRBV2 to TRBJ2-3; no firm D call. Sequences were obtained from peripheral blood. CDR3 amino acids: CASSETHSTNTQYF. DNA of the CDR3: TGTGCCAGCAGTGAAACCCACTCCACTAATACGCAGTATTTT.